This T cell receptor (beta chain) is from a study of metastatic and nonmetastatic thyroid tumors. Study at large: Across peripheral blood and tumor or nodule tissue samples taken from malignant and benign thyroid patients, the repertoires were compared with one another.

There were no patients who had received any treatment before thyroid surgery. This clone was observed a handful of times. TCRdb re-called the PCR reads via MiXCR. The table shows nearly 25,000 clones, with 13% occurring only once. The trim removed 5 bases at V and 4 bases at J, leaving 18 bases unmatched. Looked up from germline, CDR1 is MNHNS and CDR2 is SASEGT. The CDR3 extends over 18 amino acids. Sequenced: blood. The genes are TRBV6-1 and TRBJ2-5, with TRBD2 identical over 8 bases. This receptor was identified in a female donor with papillary thyroid cancer or a benign thyroid nodule (not recorded which). Some clones in this sample may be carry-over from other donors' samples. The CDR3 region is CASSPTRGGMEFGETQYF. CDR3 sequence (DNA): TGTGCCAGCAGTCCCACCCGCGGGGGGATGGAGTTCGGAGAGACCCAGTACTTC.